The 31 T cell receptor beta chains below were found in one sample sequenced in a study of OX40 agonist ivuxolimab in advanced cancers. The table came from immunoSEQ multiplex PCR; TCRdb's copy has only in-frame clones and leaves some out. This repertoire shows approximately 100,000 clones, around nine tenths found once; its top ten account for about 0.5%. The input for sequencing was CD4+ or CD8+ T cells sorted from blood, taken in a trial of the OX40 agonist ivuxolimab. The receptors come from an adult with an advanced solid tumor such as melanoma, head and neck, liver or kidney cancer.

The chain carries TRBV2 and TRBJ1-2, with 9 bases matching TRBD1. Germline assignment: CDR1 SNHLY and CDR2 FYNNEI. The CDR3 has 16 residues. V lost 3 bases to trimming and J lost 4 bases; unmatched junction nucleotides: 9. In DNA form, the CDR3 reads TGTGCCAGCAGTGAGACCGGACAGGGGATCGGCTATGGCTACACCTTC. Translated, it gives CASSETGQGIGYGYTF.

CDR3 sequence (DNA): TGCAGCGTTGACGGCAGGTCTTCTGGAAACACCATATATTTT. Its translation: CSVDGRSSGNTIYF. This chain connects TRBV29-1 to TRBJ1-3; D remains unclear. The CDR3 totals 14 residues. The V end lost 3 bases, the J end lost 1 base, and 10 bases lay between the germline ends. The germline V gene has CDR1 SQVTM and CDR2 ANQGSEA.

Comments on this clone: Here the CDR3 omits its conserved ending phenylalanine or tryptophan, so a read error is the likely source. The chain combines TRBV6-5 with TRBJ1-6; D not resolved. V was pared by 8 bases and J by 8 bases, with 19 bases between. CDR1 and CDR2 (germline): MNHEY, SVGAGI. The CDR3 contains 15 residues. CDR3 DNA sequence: TGTGCCAGCGGACGCGGACGAGGATTTGATTCACCCCTCCACCTT. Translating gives CASGRGRGFDSPLHL.

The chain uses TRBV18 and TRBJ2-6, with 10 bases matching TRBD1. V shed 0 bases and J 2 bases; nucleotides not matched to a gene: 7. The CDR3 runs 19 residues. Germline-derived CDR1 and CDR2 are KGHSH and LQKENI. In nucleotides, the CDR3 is TGTGCCAGCTCACCACCCCGGGGACAGGGGAGGACTGGGGCCAACGTCCTGACTTTC. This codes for CASSPPRGQGRTGANVLTF.

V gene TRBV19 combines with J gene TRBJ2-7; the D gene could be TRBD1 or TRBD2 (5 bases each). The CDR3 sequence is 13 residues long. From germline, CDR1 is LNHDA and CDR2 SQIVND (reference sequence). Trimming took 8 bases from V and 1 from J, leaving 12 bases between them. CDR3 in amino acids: CASSPGRSYEQYF. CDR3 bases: TGTGCCAGTTCTCCGGGACGGTCCTACGAGCAGTACTTC. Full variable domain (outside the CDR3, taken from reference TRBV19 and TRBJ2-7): DGGITQSPKYLFRKEGQNVTLSCEQNLNHDAMYWYRQDPGQGLRLIYYSQIVNDFQKGDIAEGYSVSREKKESFPLTVTSAQKNPTAFYLCASSPGRSYEQYFGPGTRLTVT.

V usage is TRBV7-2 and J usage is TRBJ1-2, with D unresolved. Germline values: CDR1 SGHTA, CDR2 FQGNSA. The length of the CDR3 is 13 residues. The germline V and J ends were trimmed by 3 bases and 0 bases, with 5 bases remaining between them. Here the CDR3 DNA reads TGTGCCAGCAGCTTTAGGGCTAACTATGGCTACACCTTC. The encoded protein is CASSFRANYGYTF. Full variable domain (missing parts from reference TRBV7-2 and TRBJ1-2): GAGVSQSPSNKVTEKGKDVELRCDPISGHTALYWYRQSLGQGLEFLIYFQGNSAPDKSGLPSDRFSAERTGGSVSTLTIQRTQQEDSAVYLCASSFRANYGYTFGSGTRLTVV.

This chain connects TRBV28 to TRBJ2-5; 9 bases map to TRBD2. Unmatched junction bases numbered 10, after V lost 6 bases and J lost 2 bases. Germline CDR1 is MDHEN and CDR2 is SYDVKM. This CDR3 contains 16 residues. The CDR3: CASSTQRGAKQETQYF. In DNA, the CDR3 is TGTGCCAGCAGCACCCAGCGGGGGGCTAAACAAGAGACCCAGTACTTC.

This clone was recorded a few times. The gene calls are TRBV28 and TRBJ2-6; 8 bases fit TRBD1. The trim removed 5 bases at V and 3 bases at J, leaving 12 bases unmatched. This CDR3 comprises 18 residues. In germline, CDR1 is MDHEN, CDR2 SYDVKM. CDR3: CASSRRDRTYRGANVLTF. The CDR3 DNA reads TGTGCCAGCAGTCGGAGGGACAGGACTTACCGTGGGGCCAACGTCCTGACTTTC.

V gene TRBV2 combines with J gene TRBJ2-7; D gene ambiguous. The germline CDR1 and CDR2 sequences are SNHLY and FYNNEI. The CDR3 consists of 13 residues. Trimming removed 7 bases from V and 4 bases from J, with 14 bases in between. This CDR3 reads CASTHRAKYEQYF. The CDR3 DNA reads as TGTGCCAGCACTCACCGGGCCAAGTACGAGCAGTACTTC.

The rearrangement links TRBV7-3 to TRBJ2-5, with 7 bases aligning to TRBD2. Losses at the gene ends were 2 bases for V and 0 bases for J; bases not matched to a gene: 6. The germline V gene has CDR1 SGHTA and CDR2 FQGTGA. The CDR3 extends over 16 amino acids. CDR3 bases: TGTGCCAGCAGCTTAGGAGCGCGGGGGAACCAAGAGACCCAGTACTTC. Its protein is CASSLGARGNQETQYF.

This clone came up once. The CDR3 sequence is CASSLVGGSFLTDTQYF. The CDR3 DNA reads TGTGCCAGCAGCTTAGTCGGAGGATCCTTTCTCACAGATACGCAGTATTTT. J is TRBJ2-3 and V is TRBV7-9; TRBD2 might be the D (5 bases). The V end lost 1 base, the J end lost 2 bases, and 16 bases lay between the germline ends. Germline V gene lookup returns CDR1 SEHNR and CDR2 FQNEAQ (reference sequence). The CDR3 length is 17 residues.

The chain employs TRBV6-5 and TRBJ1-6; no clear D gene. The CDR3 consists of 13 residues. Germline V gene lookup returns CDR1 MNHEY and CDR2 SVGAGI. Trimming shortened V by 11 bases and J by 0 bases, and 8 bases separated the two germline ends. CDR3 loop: CASVSSYNSPLHF. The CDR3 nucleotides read TGTGCCTCCGTAAGCTCCTATAATTCACCCCTCCACTTT.

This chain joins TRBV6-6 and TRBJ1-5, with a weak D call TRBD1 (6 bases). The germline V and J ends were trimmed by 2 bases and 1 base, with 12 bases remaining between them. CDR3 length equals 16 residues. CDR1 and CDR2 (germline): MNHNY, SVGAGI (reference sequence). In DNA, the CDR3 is TGTGCCAGCAGTTACGGAACAGGGTGGAGCAATCAGCCCCAGCATTTT. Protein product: CASSYGTGWSNQPQHF.

The CDR3 DNA follows: TGTGCCAGCTCACCACCTAGCGGGAGCCCCTACGAGCAGTACTTC. Its protein is CASSPPSGSPYEQYF. The chain links TRBV18 to TRBJ2-7, with 9 bases matching TRBD2. After removal of 0 bases from V and 2 bases from J, the junction contained 2 bases not matched to a gene. Germline V lookup: CDR1 KGHSH, CDR2 LQKENI. The CDR3 runs 15 residues.

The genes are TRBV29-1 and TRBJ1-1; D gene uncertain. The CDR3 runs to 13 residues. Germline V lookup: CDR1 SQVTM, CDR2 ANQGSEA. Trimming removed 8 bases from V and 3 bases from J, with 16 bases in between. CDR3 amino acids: CSPQREVDTEAFF. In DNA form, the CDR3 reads TGCAGCCCCCAACGGGAAGTGGACACTGAAGCTTTCTTT.

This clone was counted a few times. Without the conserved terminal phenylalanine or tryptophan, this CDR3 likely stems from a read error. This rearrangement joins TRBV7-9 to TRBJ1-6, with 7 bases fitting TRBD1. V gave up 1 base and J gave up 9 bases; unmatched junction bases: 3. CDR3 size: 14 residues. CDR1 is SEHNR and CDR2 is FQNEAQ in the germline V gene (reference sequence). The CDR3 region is CASSLGQGPSPLHL. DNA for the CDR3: TGTGCCAGCAGCTTAGGACAGGGACCTTCACCCCTCCACCTT.

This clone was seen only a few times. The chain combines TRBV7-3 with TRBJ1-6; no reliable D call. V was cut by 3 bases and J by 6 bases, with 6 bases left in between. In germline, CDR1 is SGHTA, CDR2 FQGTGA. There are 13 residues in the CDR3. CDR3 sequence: CASSFDRNSPLHF. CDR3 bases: TGTGCCAGCAGCTTTGACCGTAATTCACCCCTCCACTTT.

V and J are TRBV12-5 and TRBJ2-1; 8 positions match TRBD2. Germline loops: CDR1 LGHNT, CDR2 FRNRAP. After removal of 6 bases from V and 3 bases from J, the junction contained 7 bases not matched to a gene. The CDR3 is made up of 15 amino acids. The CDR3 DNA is TGTGCTAGTGGGTCCCACCGGGGGGGCTACAATGAGCAGTTCTTC. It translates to CASGSHRGGYNEQFF.

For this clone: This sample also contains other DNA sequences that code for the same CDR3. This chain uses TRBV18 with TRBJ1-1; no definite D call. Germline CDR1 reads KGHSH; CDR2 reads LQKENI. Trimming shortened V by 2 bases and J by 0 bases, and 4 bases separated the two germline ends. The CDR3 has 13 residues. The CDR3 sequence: CASSPVLNTEAFF. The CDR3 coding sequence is TGTGCCAGCTCACCAGTTTTGAACACTGAAGCTTTCTTT.

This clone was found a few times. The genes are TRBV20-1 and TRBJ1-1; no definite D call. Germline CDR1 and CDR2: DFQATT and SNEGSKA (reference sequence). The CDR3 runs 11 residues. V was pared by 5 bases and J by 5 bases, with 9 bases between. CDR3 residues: CSALLRTEAFF. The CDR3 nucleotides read TGCAGTGCTCTTTTAAGGACTGAAGCTTTCTTT.

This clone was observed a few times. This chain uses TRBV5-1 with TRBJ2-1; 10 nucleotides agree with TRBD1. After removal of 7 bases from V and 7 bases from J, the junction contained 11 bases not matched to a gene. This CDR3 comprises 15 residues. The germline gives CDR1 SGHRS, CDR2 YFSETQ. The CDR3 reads CASQSAGQGVNEQFF. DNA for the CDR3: TGCGCCAGCCAATCAGCAGGACAGGGGGTGAATGAGCAGTTCTTC.

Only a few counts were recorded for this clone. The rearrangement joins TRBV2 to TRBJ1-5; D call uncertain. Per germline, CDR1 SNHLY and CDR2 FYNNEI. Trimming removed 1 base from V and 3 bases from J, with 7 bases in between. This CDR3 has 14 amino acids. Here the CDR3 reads CASSEVSYNQPQHF. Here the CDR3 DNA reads TGTGCCAGCAGTGAAGTGAGTTACAATCAGCCCCAGCATTTT.

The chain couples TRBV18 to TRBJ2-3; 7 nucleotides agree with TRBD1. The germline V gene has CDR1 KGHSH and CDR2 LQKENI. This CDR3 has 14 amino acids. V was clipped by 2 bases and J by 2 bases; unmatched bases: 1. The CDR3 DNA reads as TGTGCCAGCTCACCAAAGGGGGCCACAGATACGCAGTATTTT. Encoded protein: CASSPKGATDTQYF. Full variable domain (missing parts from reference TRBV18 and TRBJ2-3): NAGVMQNPRHLVRRRGQEARLRCSPMKGHSHVYWYRQLPEEGLKFMVYLQKENIIDESGMPKERFSAEFPKEGPSILRIQQVVRGDSAAYFCASSPKGATDTQYFGPGTRLTVL.

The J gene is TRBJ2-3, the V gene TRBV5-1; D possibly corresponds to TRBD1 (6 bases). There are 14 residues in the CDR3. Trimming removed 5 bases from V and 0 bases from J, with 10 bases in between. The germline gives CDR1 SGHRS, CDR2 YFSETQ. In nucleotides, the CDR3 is TGCGCCAGCAGTACAGGGACGAGCACAGATACGCAGTATTTT. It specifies CASSTGTSTDTQYF.

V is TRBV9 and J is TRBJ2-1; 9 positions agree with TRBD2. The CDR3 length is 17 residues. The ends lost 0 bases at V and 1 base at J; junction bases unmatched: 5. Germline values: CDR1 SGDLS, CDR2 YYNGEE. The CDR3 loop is CASSVVSGGISYNEQFF. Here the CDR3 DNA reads TGTGCCAGCAGCGTAGTTAGCGGGGGAATTTCCTACAATGAGCAGTTCTTC.

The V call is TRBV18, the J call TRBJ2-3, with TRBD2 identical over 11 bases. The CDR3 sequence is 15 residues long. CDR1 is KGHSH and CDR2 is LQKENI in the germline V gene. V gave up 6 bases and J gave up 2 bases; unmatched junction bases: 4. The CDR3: CASSRLAGLTDTQYF. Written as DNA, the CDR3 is TGTGCCAGCTCGCGACTAGCGGGACTCACAGATACGCAGTATTTT.

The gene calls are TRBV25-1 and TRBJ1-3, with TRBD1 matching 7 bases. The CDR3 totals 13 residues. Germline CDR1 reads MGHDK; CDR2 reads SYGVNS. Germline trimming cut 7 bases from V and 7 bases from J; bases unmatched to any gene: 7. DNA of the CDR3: TGTGCCAGCACTCCCCCAGGGGGGAACACCATATATTTT. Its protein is CASTPPGGNTIYF.

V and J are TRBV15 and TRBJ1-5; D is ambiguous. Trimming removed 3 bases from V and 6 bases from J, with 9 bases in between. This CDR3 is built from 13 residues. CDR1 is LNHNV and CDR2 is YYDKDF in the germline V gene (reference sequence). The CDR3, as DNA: TGTGCCACCAGCAGTTTAAGGGCTCAGCCCCAGCATTTT. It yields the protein CATSSLRAQPQHF. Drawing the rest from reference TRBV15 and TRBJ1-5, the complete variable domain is DAMVIQNPRYQVTQFGKPVTLSCSQTLNHNVMYWYQQKSSQAPKLLFHYYDKDFNNEADTPDNFQSRRPNTSFCFLDIRSPGLGDTAMYLCATSSLRAQPQHFGDGTRLSIL.

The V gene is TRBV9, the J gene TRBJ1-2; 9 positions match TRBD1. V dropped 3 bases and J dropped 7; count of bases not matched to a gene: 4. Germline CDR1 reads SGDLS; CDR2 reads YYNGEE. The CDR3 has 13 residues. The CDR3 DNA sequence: TGTGCCAGCAGCGAGCGGACAGGGGCTGGCTACACCTTC. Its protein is CASSERTGAGYTF.

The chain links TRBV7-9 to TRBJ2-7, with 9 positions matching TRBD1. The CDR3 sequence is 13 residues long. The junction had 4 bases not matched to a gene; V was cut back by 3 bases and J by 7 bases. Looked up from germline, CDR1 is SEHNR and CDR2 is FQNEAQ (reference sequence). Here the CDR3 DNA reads TGTGCCAGCAGCTTGACAGGGGGTAGGGAGCAGTACTTC. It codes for CASSLTGGREQYF.

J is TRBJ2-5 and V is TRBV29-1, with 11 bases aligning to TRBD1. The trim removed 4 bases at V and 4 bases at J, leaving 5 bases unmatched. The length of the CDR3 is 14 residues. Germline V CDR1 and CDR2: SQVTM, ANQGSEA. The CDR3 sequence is CSVAGQGAGETQYF. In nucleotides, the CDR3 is TGCAGCGTTGCCGGACAGGGGGCGGGAGAGACCCAGTACTTC.